This entry concerns a single T cell receptor (beta chain). Its binding antigen is unknown. Base qualities are not recorded, but no much larger clone differs from it by a single base. Reading from cysteine to phenylalanine, the CDR3 counts 13 amino acids. The entry retains the CDR3 DNA only, 39 bases that are in frame from base 1. Between the V and J ends, shortened by 0 bases and 6 bases respectively, the junction contains 9 bases. Via the germline V gene (reference sequence), CDR1 is LGHDT and CDR2 YNNKEL. TCRbeta CDR3 regions were amplified from genomic DNA by means of the immunoSEQ Assay, a bias-controlled multiplex PCR. For the original study's pipeline: Within the assay, amplification of reference gene primers was used to estimate how many nucleated cells each sample contained. Sequence reads were collapsed and filtered to measure the absolute abundance of every unique TCRbeta CDR3 rearrangement. For each sample, productive Simpson clonality was calculated by taking the square root of Simpson's diversity index across productive rearrangements. Imported from immuneACCESS, the table was reduced by TCRdb to in-frame sequences with V and J called. These copies leave out some clones; in studies compared against another copy, an unresolved V gene accounts for under half, and the cause of the remainder is not known. V and J calls and clone size are as listed in that table; D and trimming were resolved from the DNA. The sample yields fewer than 300,000 clones; 80% to 95% were counted once. Jointly, the top ten make up around 2.2% of the sample.

This entry belongs to a study of blood T cell repertoires in COVID-19 (TCRdb year 2020). Looking at the study overall: Collaborator samples came from the United States, Italy and Spain and covered acute and convalescent phases of COVID-19. The prospective study material was composed of cDNA or gDNA derived from T cells, B-cell-depleted T cells, or PBMCs. Deeply sampled blood TCRbeta repertoires from subjects exposed to, actively infected with, or recovered from COVID-19 were included in the dataset. The repertoires were released in a freely available public database intended as a resource for research on the immune response to SARS-CoV-2. Samples came from the ongoing ImmuneRACE study (first 160 participants) plus 1,254 subjects from 6 global collaborators. The sample metadata nearly always contained a de-identified subject ID, COVID-19 status, age in years and sex. Where available, HLA class I and class II types were taken from metadata supplied by the sample provider and were not determined by assay-based typing.

One collaborating source in Seattle enrolled patients while the patients were actively infected and followed the patients over time throughout the course of disease. Each collaborating institution followed its own protocols to collect whole blood in K2EDTA tubes. For TCRbeta analysis, collaborators shipped samples as frozen whole blood, isolated PBMCs, or DNA extracted from either of those sample types. Paper-wide results and their limitations: The quantity of clinical and demographic metadata differed by source and by participant and was supplied without curation.

The sequencing sample was made of peripheral blood. The chain is encoded by TRBV3-1 (or the pseudogene TRBV3-2) joined to TRBJ2-7; the D gene lacks a confident call. The sequence came from a woman in her twenties or thirties with COVID-19, enrolled during active disease. The CDR3 sequence is CASSQDRVVEQYF. The DNA sequence is as follows: TGTGCCAGCAGCCAAGATCGAGTGGTCGAGCAGTACTTC.